The T cell receptor (beta chain) described here comes from a study of blood T cell repertoires in COVID-19. On the study more broadly: Whether acute or convalescent, the COVID-19 samples came from the United States, Italy and Spain.

Clones were sequenced by immunoSEQ multiplex PCR, and TCRdb holds only the in-frame ones, with some missing. This repertoire shows tens of thousands of clones, 75% to 90% found once; its top ten account for under 3%. J gave up 6 bases and V 6 bases, and 3 bases lay outside the gene matches. CDR3 length: 13 amino acids. CDR1 and CDR2 from the germline V gene are MDHEN and SYDVKM. The V call is TRBV28, the J call TRBJ2-3; TRBD2 matches at 10 bases. This TCR derives from a man aged 45 to 65 with acute or convalescent COVID-19. The specimen was peripheral blood. The CDR3 is CASSLAGADTQYF. The CDR3 DNA sequence: TGTGCCAGCAGCCTAGCGGGAGCGGATACGCAGTATTTT. The variable domain in full, with the rest retrieved from reference TRBV28 and TRBJ2-3, is DVKVTQSSRYLVKRTGEKVFLECVQDMDHENMFWYRQDPGLGLRLIYFSYDVKMKEKGDIPEGYSVSREKKERFSLILESASTNQTSMYLCASSLAGADTQYFGPGTRLTVL.